This T cell receptor beta chain was identified in a study of CD8 T cells in Susac syndrome. The V gene's germline CDR1 is DFQATT and CDR2 SNEGSKA (reference sequence). This CDR3 has 14 residues. The V end was cut by 0 bases, the J end by 4 bases, with 10 bases between. RNA totalling roughly 0.45 to 1 ug underwent reverse transcription with random hexamers. TCRdb itself ran the immunoSEQ multiplex PCR reads through MiXCR, one entry per CDR3 protein. This sample has around 100,000 distinct CDR3 sequences; 95% occur once, and the top ten carry 0.25% to 0.35%. The clonotype comes from a human donor with Susac syndrome. This sequence joins TRBV20-1 and TRBJ2-1; D ambiguous. Specimen: CD8+ T cells from PBMCs. The CDR3 protein is CSARDTAGYNEQFF. The CDR3 DNA follows: TGCAGTGCTAGAGATACAGCTGGATACAATGAGCAGTTCTTC.